Listed below are T cell receptor beta chains from one sample, sequenced in a study of cytomegalovirus exposure and HLA in healthy donors. Generated by immunoSEQ multiplex PCR, the TCRdb table keeps only in-frame clones and is missing some. The sample gives fewer than 250,000 clones, roughly 85% of which show up once; less than 2% is in the top ten. The specimen sequenced was PBMCs. The source of these receptors is a male donor in good health and CMV-seronegative. Both conserved end residues are part of each CDR3. A D gene is named only where the DNA matches it firmly. Only part of the rows carry a size: once, few, many, or a class if the clone is expanded.

abundance	j_gene	d_gene	v_gene	CDR3nt	CDR3aa
once	TRBJ2-7	NA	TRBV6-5	TGTGCCAGCAGTACTCCCGGCAGGCACGAGCAGTACTTC	CASSTPGRHEQYF
NA	TRBJ1-6	NA	TRBV30	TGTGCCTCAGGGGCCATATATAATTCACCCCTCCACTTT	CASGAIYNSPLHF
NA	TRBJ2-7	TRBD1	TRBV7-2	TGTGCCAGCAGCCGGGACAGGGGGCCCTACGAGCAGTACTTC	CASSRDRGPYEQYF
once	TRBJ2-6	NA	TRBV27	TGTGCCAGCCGTTTTGGGGGGAGCTCTGGGGCCAACGTCCTGACTTTC	CASRFGGSSGANVLTF
NA	TRBJ1-1	NA	TRBV13	TGTGCCAGCAGCTTGGGGGGAGGGCCTGAAGCTTTCTTT	CASSLGGGPEAFF
NA	TRBJ2-1	NA	TRBV5-4	TGTGCCAGCAGCTTGGGACAGATAGATGAGCAGTTCTTC	CASSLGQIDEQFF
NA	TRBJ2-2	NA	TRBV15	TGTGCCACCAGCCTGAACACCGGGGAGCTGTTTTTT	CATSLNTGELFF
NA	TRBJ2-3	NA	TRBV20-1	TGCAGTGCGGGGCTCACAGATACGCAGTATTTT	CSAGLTDTQYF
NA	TRBJ2-7	TRBD2	TRBV7-2	TGTGCCAGCAGTATCACCCCAAAACTAGCGGTCCTTTCCTACGAGCAGTACTTC	CASSITPKLAVLSYEQYF
NA	TRBJ1-4	NA	TRBV11-2	TGTGCCAGCAGCCTGAGGCCGGGTTGGGAAAAACTGTTTTTT	CASSLRPGWEKLFF
few	TRBJ2-7	NA	TRBV27	TGTGCCAGCAGTCCGCTTGGGACTCAATCCTACGAGCAGTACTTC	CASSPLGTQSYEQYF
NA	TRBJ2-3	TRBD1	TRBV5-1	TGCGCCAGCAGCTCAGACAGGGGGGCAGATACGCAGTATTTT	CASSSDRGADTQYF
NA	TRBJ2-7	TRBD2	TRBV6-6	TGTGCCAGCAGTTGGCTAGCGGGGCACGAGCAGTACTTC	CASSWLAGHEQYF
NA	TRBJ2-3	TRBD2	TRBV5-5	TGTGCCAGCAGCCATATAGCGGGGCTTCCGGGAGATACGCAGTATTTT	CASSHIAGLPGDTQYF
NA	TRBJ2-1	TRBD2	TRBV4-3	TGCGCCAGCAGCCAGGCTGAGACTAGCGGGGGACCCTACAATGAGCAGTTCTTC	CASSQAETSGGPYNEQFF
NA	TRBJ2-5	NA	TRBV2	TGTGCCAGCCTAGAGGAAGAGACCCAGTACTTC	CASLEEETQYF
NA	TRBJ2-7	TRBD2	TRBV28	TGTGCCAGCAGTTCCCGGACTAGCGGGATCTACGAGCAGTACTTC	CASSSRTSGIYEQYF
NA	TRBJ1-2	TRBD1	TRBV14	TGTGCCAGCACCCCATTAAACAGGGGGCAGCGAGGCTACACCTTC	CASTPLNRGQRGYTF
NA	TRBJ2-7	NA	TRBV7-9	TGTGCCAGCAGCTCGGCAGGGGATAGCGAGCAGTACTTC	CASSSAGDSEQYF
NA	TRBJ2-7	NA	TRBV7-6	TGTGCCAGCAGCTTAGAGAGCGGACCCTACGAGCAGTACTTC	CASSLESGPYEQYF
NA	TRBJ2-1	NA	TRBV4-2	TGTGCCAGCAGCCAAGAGTCGAGCGGTCATTACAATGAGCAGTTCTTC	CASSQESSGHYNEQFF
NA	TRBJ2-7	TRBD1	TRBV7-2	TGTGCCAGCAGCTACGGGACAGGGGGCTACGAGCAGTACTTC	CASSYGTGGYEQYF